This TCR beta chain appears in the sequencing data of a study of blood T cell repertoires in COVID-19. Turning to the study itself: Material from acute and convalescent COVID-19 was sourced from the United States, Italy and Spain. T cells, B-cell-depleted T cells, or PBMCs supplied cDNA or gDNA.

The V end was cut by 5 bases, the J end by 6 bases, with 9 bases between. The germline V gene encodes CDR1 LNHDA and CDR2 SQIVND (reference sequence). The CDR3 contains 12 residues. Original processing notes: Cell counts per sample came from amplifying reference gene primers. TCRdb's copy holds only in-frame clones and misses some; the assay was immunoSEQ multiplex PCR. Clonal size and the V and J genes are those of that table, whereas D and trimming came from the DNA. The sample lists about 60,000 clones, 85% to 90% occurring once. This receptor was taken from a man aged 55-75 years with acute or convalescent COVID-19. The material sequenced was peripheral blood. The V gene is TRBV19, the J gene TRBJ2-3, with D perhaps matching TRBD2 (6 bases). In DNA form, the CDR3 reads TGTGCCAGTAGTGAAGGGAGGGATACGCAGTATTTT. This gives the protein CASSEGRDTQYF.